Presented here are 6 T cell receptor beta chains from one specimen sequenced in a study of memory CD4+ T cells and cytomegalovirus serostatus. Repertoires were generated with immunoSEQ multiplex PCR, while TCRdb's copy carries only in-frame clones and drops some. This sample has 45,000 to 70,000 clones, with more than 70% found just once. The sort gate was single viable CD3+CD4+CD8-CD45RO+ cells for memory CD4+ T cells. Sample: memory CD4+ T cells from blood. Source of these receptors: an adult in good health and CMV-seronegative. Some clones in this sample may be carry-over from other donors' samples.

V and J are TRBV10-1 and TRBJ1-5; D uncertain. The germline V gene has CDR1 WNHNN and CDR2 SYGVQD (reference sequence). The CDR3 spans 13 residues. V gave up 0 bases and J gave up 1 base, with 1 base separating them. The CDR3 bases are TGCGCCAGCAGTGAGTCGAGCAATCAGCCCCAGCATTTT. This codes for CASSESSNQPQHF.

For the CDR3, the DNA is TGTGCCTGGAGTGGGTCGAAACAGGGGTATAATTCACCCCTCCACTTT. This gives the protein CAWSGSKQGYNSPLHF. This chain links TRBV30 with TRBJ1-6; TRBD1 aligns across 7 bases. V lost 1 base to trimming and J lost 4 bases; unmatched junction nucleotides: 7. This CDR3 is 16 amino acids long. Germline values: CDR1 GTSNPN, CDR2 SVGIG (reference sequence).

With regard to this clone: Other DNA sequences from this sample encode an identical CDR3 as well. The V gene is TRBV6-5, the J gene TRBJ2-7; TRBD1 agrees at 8 bases. The CDR3 extends over 14 amino acids. Germline loops: CDR1 MNHEY, CDR2 SVGAGI. The J segment lost 3 bases and the V segment lost 6 bases, leaving 7 bases of the junction unmatched. For the CDR3, the DNA is TGTGCCAGCAGCTGGACAGGGCGAAGCTACGAGCAGTACTTC. Translation: CASSWTGRSYEQYF.

This chain uses TRBV28 with TRBJ1-2, with D hard to call. V gave up 1 base and J gave up 2 bases, with 5 bases separating them. Germline V lookup: CDR1 MDHEN, CDR2 SYDVKM. The length of the CDR3 is 13 residues. This CDR3 is CASSLSENYGYTF. CDR3 coding DNA: TGTGCCAGCAGTTTATCTGAAAACTATGGCTACACCTTC.

The chain uses TRBV5-4 and TRBJ2-7; a weak D match, TRBD2 (6 bases). Germline values: CDR1 SGHNT, CDR2 YYREEE (reference sequence). The ends were cut back, 4 bases at V and 2 bases at J, with 10 bases in the middle. This CDR3 is built from 13 residues. CDR3 residues: CASSRGLPYEQYF. The CDR3 DNA is TGTGCCAGCAGCCGTGGACTACCCTACGAGCAGTACTTC.

This clone came up once. The chain carries TRBV7-2 and TRBJ1-1; TRBD1 aligns across 7 bases. Trimming removed 5 bases from V and 7 bases from J; junction bases left unmatched: 7. Germline values: CDR1 SGHTA, CDR2 FQGNSA. This CDR3 is 13 amino acids long. CDR3 DNA sequence: TGTGCCAGCAGCGCCCAGAGGACAGGTGAAGCTTTCTTT. Amino acid sequence: CASSAQRTGEAFF.